These 27 T cell receptor beta chains share one sample of origin, sequenced in a study of shared clonotypes between healthy human individuals. Data came from immunoSEQ multiplex PCR; TCRdb stores just in-frame clones and leaves some out. The profile shows roughly 300,000 clones, about 70% of them singletons. Sequencing was carried out using memory CD4+ T cells sorted from blood. Subset specified: CD45RA-negative fraction. These receptors all stem from a young man in good health.

The chain uses TRBV7-2 and TRBJ2-7, with D perhaps TRBD2 (5 bases). Germline V gene lookup returns CDR1 SGHTA and CDR2 FQGNSA. The CDR3 has 13 amino acids. V was trimmed by 6 bases and J by 0 bases, leaving 9 bases between them. DNA for the CDR3: TGTGCCAGCAGTCGGGGATTCTCCTACGAGCAGTACTTC. Its protein product is CASSRGFSYEQYF.

The V and J genes are TRBV10-3 and TRBJ2-5; 9 positions agree with TRBD2. Losses at the gene ends were 3 bases for V and 7 bases for J; bases not matched to a gene: 9. The CDR3 loop spans 15 amino acids. CDR1 is ENHRY and CDR2 is SYGVKD in the germline V gene. CDR3 sequence: CAISDSGSHIGTQYF. CDR3 DNA sequence: TGTGCCATCAGTGATAGCGGGAGCCATATTGGGACCCAGTACTTC.

This chain connects TRBV2 to TRBJ2-3, with D maybe TRBD2 (5 bases). This CDR3 spans 15 amino acids. Trimming removed 7 bases at V and 4 bases at J, with 18 bases between. The germline gives CDR1 SNHLY, CDR2 FYNNEI. CDR3 amino acids: CASTHPTLGADTQYF. The CDR3 coding sequence is TGTGCCAGCACCCACCCAACCCTCGGGGCAGATACGCAGTATTTT.

The rearrangement links TRBV19 to TRBJ2-5, with 8 bases fitting TRBD2. CDR3 length: 15 residues. Germline loops: CDR1 LNHDA, CDR2 SQIVND (reference sequence). After removal of 1 base from V and 2 bases from J, the junction contained 3 bases not matched to a gene. CDR3 sequence (DNA): TGTGCCAGTAGTATAGCGGGAGGGCGACAAGAGACCCAGTACTTC. Residues: CASSIAGGRQETQYF.

V gene TRBV6-6 combines with J gene TRBJ2-3, with D unclear. The CDR3 covers 14 residues. Trimming left V 2 bases short and J 2 bases short, with 8 bases between. Germline V gene lookup returns CDR1 MNHNY and CDR2 SVGAGI (reference sequence). CDR3: CASSYERYTDTQYF. CDR3 nucleotide sequence: TGTGCCAGCAGTTACGAACGCTACACAGATACGCAGTATTTT.

A word on this clone: This sample also contains other DNA sequences that code for the same CDR3. The V gene is TRBV28, the J gene TRBJ1-1; no clear D gene. V was shortened by 2 bases and J by 2 bases, with 9 bases between the two germline ends. Germline CDR1 is MDHEN and CDR2 is SYDVKM. There are 14 residues in the CDR3. CDR3 loop: CASSLLGGNTEAFF. In DNA, the CDR3 is TGTGCCAGCAGTTTACTTGGTGGAAACACTGAAGCTTTCTTT.

This chain connects TRBV7-9 to TRBJ2-1; D unresolved. The CDR3 is 17 amino acids. Germline CDR1 is SEHNR and CDR2 is FQNEAQ (reference sequence). The germline V and J ends were trimmed by 1 base and 5 bases, with 18 bases remaining between them. The CDR3 region has the DNA TGTGCCAGCAGCTTAGATGGGTTTAGCCGAAACCACAATGAGCAGTTCTTC. Translation: CASSLDGFSRNHNEQFF.

The V and J genes are TRBV5-6 and TRBJ2-3; TRBD2 matches at 9 bases. From germline, CDR1 is SGHDT and CDR2 YYEEEE. The length of the CDR3 is 16 residues. Trimming cost V 3 bases and J 1 base; bases outside gene matches: 6. The chain's CDR3 is CASSSTGTSRTDTQYF. The CDR3 bases are TGTGCCAGCAGCTCGACCGGGACTAGCCGCACAGATACGCAGTATTTT.

The chain combines TRBV5-1 with TRBJ2-5; either TRBD1 or TRBD2 may fit D (6 bases each). There are 16 residues in the CDR3. The V end was cut by 4 bases, the J end by 2 bases, with 18 bases between. Germline CDR1 and CDR2: SGHRS and YFSETQ. The CDR3 spells CASSLSGGAGQETQYF. The CDR3 bases are TGCGCCAGCAGCCTATCTGGGGGCGCGGGACAAGAGACCCAGTACTTC.

This chain links TRBV7-2 with TRBJ2-1; 10 bases are a match to TRBD2. V gave up 3 bases and J gave up 0 bases; unmatched junction bases: 2. The CDR3 has 16 residues. CDR1 SGHTA and CDR2 FQGNSA come from the germline V gene. The CDR3 DNA sequence: TGTGCCAGCAGCTTGTCTAGCGGGAGCTCCTACAATGAGCAGTTCTTC. It translates to CASSLSSGSSYNEQFF.

The chain recombines TRBV6-1 with TRBJ2-3, with D perhaps TRBD1 (5 bases). Germline lookup yields CDR1 MNHNS and CDR2 SASEGT. There are 15 residues in the CDR3. CDR3 region: CGSWFGRAPTDTQYF. DNA of the CDR3: TGTGGGTCCTGGTTTGGCAGGGCCCCCACAGATACGCAGTATTTT.

The chain links TRBV7-2 to TRBJ2-5; TRBD2 matches at 10 bases. V lost 3 bases and J lost 4; bases outside the gene matches: 11. CDR3 length: 17 amino acids. Per the germline V gene, CDR1 is SGHTA and CDR2 is FQGNSA. The CDR3 DNA sequence: TGTGCCAGCAGCTTCAGGCCTAGCGGGAGAGTGGTAGAGACCCAGTACTTC. It encodes CASSFRPSGRVVETQYF.

This chain connects TRBV28 to TRBJ2-1, with D unresolved. CDR1 and CDR2 (germline): MDHEN, SYDVKM. V was trimmed by 5 bases and J by 7 bases, leaving 9 bases between them. The CDR3 has 12 amino acids. The CDR3 nucleotides read TGTGCCAGCAGTGTACTACGAAATGAGCAGTTCTTC. As protein: CASSVLRNEQFF.

This clone was detected a few times. CDR3 DNA sequence: TGTGCCAGCAGCTTAGTAAGGGAAAATCTCTACGAGCAGTACTTC. Translated, it gives CASSLVRENLYEQYF. J is TRBJ2-7 and V is TRBV7-2; unclear D gene. This CDR3 contains 15 residues. The V and J ends lost 1 base and 3 bases respectively, with 13 bases between them. The germline gives CDR1 SGHTA, CDR2 FQGNSA. Full variable domain (rest looked up from reference TRBV7-2 and TRBJ2-7): GAGVSQSPSNKVTEKGKDVELRCDPISGHTALYWYRQSLGQGLEFLIYFQGNSAPDKSGLPSDRFSAERTGGSVSTLTIQRTQQEDSAVYLCASSLVRENLYEQYFGPGTRLTVT.

The gene calls are TRBV29-1 and TRBJ2-1; 8 nucleotides line up with TRBD2. Germline CDR1 reads SQVTM; CDR2 reads ANQGSEA. V shed 6 bases and J 0 bases; nucleotides not matched to a gene: 10. The CDR3 covers 16 residues. The CDR3 sequence is CSVALADPSSYNEQFF. The CDR3 DNA follows: TGCAGCGTGGCACTAGCGGATCCTAGCTCCTACAATGAGCAGTTCTTC.

By share, this clone counts as medium-sized. The chain has TRBV7-2 and TRBJ1-2; D unclear. V gave up 1 base and J gave up 1 base, with 7 bases separating them. The CDR3 is made up of 14 amino acids. Germline assignment: CDR1 SGHTA and CDR2 FQGNSA. CDR3 coding DNA: TGTGCCAGCAGCTTAGGGCAAAATAACTATGGCTACACCTTC. It codes for CASSLGQNNYGYTF.

This chain joins TRBV14 and TRBJ1-2; D is ambiguous. This CDR3 is built from 15 residues. The V end lost 0 bases, the J end lost 4 bases, and 12 bases lay between the germline ends. The germline V gene encodes CDR1 SGHDN and CDR2 FVKESK. The CDR3 DNA follows: TGTGCCAGCAGCCAAGATGTCAGGCTAGGCTATGGCTACACCTTC. It encodes CASSQDVRLGYGYTF.

The V and J genes are TRBV28 and TRBJ2-1; D gene ambiguous. Deletions cut 6 bases from V and 2 bases from J, with 11 bases between. The V gene's germline CDR1 is MDHEN and CDR2 SYDVKM. This CDR3 has 14 residues. Written as DNA, the CDR3 is TGTGCCAGCAGCCCAACCGGACCCTACAATGAGCAGTTCTTC. Protein: CASSPTGPYNEQFF.

This clone was recorded a few times. The chain uses TRBV30 and TRBJ1-2; a possible D gene is TRBD1 (5 bases). Germline V lookup: CDR1 GTSNPN, CDR2 SVGIG (reference sequence). There are 11 residues in the CDR3. Between the trimmed V and J ends, which lost 0 bases and 13 bases, there was a span of 12 bases. The CDR3 protein is CAWSVKGSSTF. CDR3 DNA: TGTGCCTGGAGTGTAAAGGGGAGTTCCACCTTC.

V is TRBV6-1 and J is TRBJ2-5; 8 bases align to TRBD2. The CDR3 length is 17 residues. V shed 3 bases and J 3 bases; nucleotides not matched to a gene: 12. Germline-derived CDR1 and CDR2 are MNHNS and SASEGT. The CDR3 bases are TGTGCCAGCAGTGAGGGCTCAGGGACTAGAAGGAAAGAGACCCAGTACTTC. Amino acids: CASSEGSGTRRKETQYF.

This clone was detected a few times. The chain links TRBV9 to TRBJ1-2; the match to TRBD1 covers 10 bases. The V and J ends lost 0 bases and 14 bases, in that order; junction bases with no gene match: 7. Germline CDR1 and CDR2: SGDLS and YYNGEE. This CDR3 has 13 amino acids. CDR3: CASSVVGGQGVTF. The CDR3 nucleotides are TGTGCCAGCAGCGTAGTAGGAGGACAGGGGGTAACCTTC.

This clone was counted a single time. V and J are TRBV27 and TRBJ2-3; D might be TRBD2 (6 bases). The V gene's germline CDR1 is MNHEY and CDR2 SMNVEV (reference sequence). V was pared by 7 bases and J by 8 bases, with 13 bases between. The CDR3 length is 12 residues. CDR3 sequence reads: CASTSPGGTQYF. The CDR3 bases are TGTGCCAGCACGTCTCCCGGGGGTACGCAGTATTTT.

This rearrangement joins TRBV6-6 to TRBJ2-7, with D hard to call. Per germline, CDR1 MNHNY and CDR2 SVGAGI (reference sequence). V was shortened by 0 bases and J by 0 bases, with 12 bases between the two germline ends. This CDR3 contains 16 residues. Written as DNA, the CDR3 is TGTGCCAGCAGTTACTCTGGAGCCCTGAGCTCCTACGAGCAGTACTTC. Residues: CASSYSGALSSYEQYF.

The chain links TRBV7-9 to TRBJ2-3; 9 nucleotides align to TRBD2. The CDR3 is 18 residues long. Unmatched junction bases numbered 17, after V lost 5 bases and J lost 5 bases. Germline loops: CDR1 SEHNR, CDR2 FQNEAQ (reference sequence). The CDR3 region is CASSPRGLSGRIIDTQYF. The CDR3 DNA is TGTGCCAGCAGCCCCCGGGGTCTAAGCGGGAGGATTATAGATACGCAGTATTTT.

This sequence joins TRBV27 and TRBJ1-5; possibly TRBD1 for D (5 bases). Per germline, CDR1 MNHEY and CDR2 SMNVEV (reference sequence). CDR3 length: 16 amino acids. The V end was cut by 5 bases, the J end by 0 bases, with 14 bases between. The CDR3 loop reads CASSPRTLYSNQPQHF. DNA of the CDR3: TGTGCCAGCAGTCCCCGGACACTTTATAGCAATCAGCCCCAGCATTTT.

J is TRBJ2-7 and V is TRBV4-3, with D unresolved. This CDR3 contains 15 residues. The V end was cut by 0 bases, the J end by 4 bases, with 13 bases between. Germline values: CDR1 LGHNA, CDR2 YSLEER. This CDR3 reads CASSQEVGPSYEQYF. CDR3 DNA: TGCGCCAGCAGCCAAGAAGTGGGCCCTTCATACGAGCAGTACTTC.

This clone was seen just once. This chain uses TRBV5-1 with TRBJ2-2, with a possible D match to TRBD1 (5 bases). CDR1 SGHRS and CDR2 YFSETQ come from the germline V gene. The V end was cut by 0 bases, the J end by 5 bases, with 11 bases between. The CDR3 contains 15 residues. The CDR3 coding sequence is TGCGCCAGCAGCTTGGGACAGCGAACAACCGGGGAGCTGTTTTTT. Its translation: CASSLGQRTTGELFF. The full variable domain, rest sourced from reference TRBV5-1 and TRBJ2-2, is KAGVTQTPRYLIKTRGQQVTLSCSPISGHRSVSWYQQTPGQGLQFLFEYFSETQRNKGNFPGRFSGRQFSNSRSEMNVSTLELGDSALYLCASSLGQRTTGELFFGEGSRLTVL.